This TCR beta chain was recorded in a study of blood T cells in healthy people across ages. Study results and caveats: It was found that TCR beta diversity correlated strongly with the percentage of naive T cells. Aged donors had fewer naive CD4+ cells and lower diversity than long-lived donors.

A second roughly 6 to 11 cycle PCR used barcoded and J-beta primers. Each of the samples gave a minimum of 2.5 million paired-end reads that contained CDR3. Via MiXCR, TCRdb re-called the 5' RACE reads, giving one row per CDR3 protein. The table lists over 950,000 distinct CDR3 sequences, more than 30% of them singletons. There are a few counts of this clonotype. Its antigen remains unknown. The sequencing input was blood. This clonotype was obtained from a young man in good health.

CDR3 sequence reads: CASSSNPSVLTDTQYF. The CDR3, as DNA: TGTGCCAGCAGTTCGAATCCTAGCGTTTTGACAGATACGCAGTATTTT. V gene TRBV27 combines with J gene TRBJ2-3; D might be TRBD2 (6 bases). Germline lookup yields CDR1 MNHEY and CDR2 SMNVEV (reference sequence). The germline V and J ends were trimmed by 4 bases and 3 bases, with 17 bases remaining between them. The CDR3 consists of 16 residues.